This is a list of T cell receptor beta chains from one sample in a study of a mutant IDH1 vaccine in newly diagnosed glioma. Sequencing was performed with immunoSEQ multiplex PCR; in TCRdb, only in-frame clones are kept and a portion is missing. This sample carries some 70,000 clones, about 87% of them seen once, and the ten largest clones take roughly 14%. Their antigen targets remain unknown. Sequencing used PBMCs, obtained from a glioma patient whose treatment included an IDH1 peptide vaccine. These receptors all stem from a man younger than 30 with glioma. Both conserved end residues are part of each CDR3.

j_call v_call cdr3_aa
TRBJ2-7 TRBV27 CASSLTSAAYEQYF
TRBJ2-1 TRBV27 CASSSNWYEQFF
TRBJ1-6 TRBV7-2 CATSGKSSYNSPLHF
TRBJ1-4 TRBV20-1 CSGTVNEKLFF
TRBJ2-5 TRBV9 CASSAESGAFLQETQYF
TRBJ2-7 TRBV19 CASSIVTRMGYEQYF
TRBJ1-6 TRBV18 CASSPGGQVAPPLHF
TRBJ1-1 TRBV4-3 CASSQGLGMNTEAFF
TRBJ2-1 TRBV4-1 CASSQDSGFNEQFF
TRBJ2-3 TRBV11-3 CASSRLAGHRTDTQYF
TRBJ2-3 TRBV27 CASGLSTDTQYF
TRBJ2-7 TRBV4-3 CASSQEQRNTYEQYF
TRBJ2-7 TRBV10-3 CAISGDERSYEQYF
TRBJ2-5 TRBV5-1 CASSLNGVQETQYF
TRBJ2-3 TRBV19 CASSPPTSGGADTQYF
TRBJ2-2 TRBV6-1 CASKINTGELFF
TRBJ2-5 TRBV4-3 CASSQTGTSGIEETQYF
TRBJ2-5 TRBV2 CASRSEGGSYF
TRBJ2-7 TRBV29-1 CSVPGRGLTEQYF
TRBJ1-1 TRBV4-3 CASSPHPEMNTEAFF
TRBJ2-7 TRBV6-5 CASRRGHEQYF
TRBJ2-1 TRBV6-5 CASSRGDSYNEQFF
TRBJ1-5 TRBV12-5 CASGLGWVHQPQHF
TRBJ1-1 TRBV7-9 CASSLDRVRTEAFF
TRBJ1-5 TRBV5-1 CASSSQGLDQPQHF
TRBJ1-3 TRBV18 CASSRTGETGNTIYF
TRBJ1-4 TRBV30 CAWSVRVREKLFF
TRBJ2-7 TRBV28 CASSLITTGAPLPEQYF
TRBJ2-2 TRBV5-6 CASSLADRRNTGELFF
TRBJ2-7 TRBV7-9 CASSPIRDRGRYEQYF
TRBJ1-4 TRBV5-5 CASSLAARVNEKLFF
TRBJ2-1 TRBV29-1 CSVEVAGAGSNEQFF
TRBJ2-7 TRBV7-9 CASSSRASYEQYF
TRBJ1-1 TRBV13 CASSQFGQGAAEAFF
TRBJ2-7 TRBV19 CASSRRLTGAEQYF
TRBJ2-2 TRBV9 CASSSSGMNTGELFF
TRBJ1-2 TRBV7-2 CASSPGGQLKEGYTF
TRBJ2-2 TRBV27 CASSLGVTGELFF
TRBJ2-1 TRBV6-4 CASSEEAGSYNEQFF
TRBJ1-1 TRBV9 CASSVGWDTEAFF
TRBJ1-2 TRBV29-1 CSVGRDQANYGYTF
TRBJ2-5 TRBV5-5 CASSTGDQETQYF
TRBJ2-2 TRBV18 CASSPPAGRLSGELFF
TRBJ1-1 TRBV30 CAWSVRVAGPNTEAFF
TRBJ2-2 TRBV30 CAWSVWTSGRNTGELFF
TRBJ1-2 TRBV18 CASSPGQGFGYTF